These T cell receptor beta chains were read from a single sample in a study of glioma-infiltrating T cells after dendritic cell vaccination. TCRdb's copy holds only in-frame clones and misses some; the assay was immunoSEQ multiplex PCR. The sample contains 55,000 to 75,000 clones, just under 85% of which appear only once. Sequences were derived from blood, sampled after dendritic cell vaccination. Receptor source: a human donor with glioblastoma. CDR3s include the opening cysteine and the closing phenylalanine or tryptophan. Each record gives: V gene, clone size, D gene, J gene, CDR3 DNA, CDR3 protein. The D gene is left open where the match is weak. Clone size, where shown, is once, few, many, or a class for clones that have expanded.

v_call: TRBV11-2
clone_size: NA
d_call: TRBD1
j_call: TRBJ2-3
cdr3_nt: TGTGCCAGCAGCTTTTACTATGGGACAGGGTCCACAGATACGCAGTATTTT
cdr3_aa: CASSFYYGTGSTDTQYF

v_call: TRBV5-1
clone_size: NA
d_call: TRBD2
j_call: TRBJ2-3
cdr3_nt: TGCGCCAGCAGCGGTGGGGGGGAAACAGATACGCAGTATTTT
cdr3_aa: CASSGGGETDTQYF

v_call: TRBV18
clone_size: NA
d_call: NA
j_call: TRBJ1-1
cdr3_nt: TGTGCCAGCTCAGGGGGGGTGAACACTGAAGCTTTCTTT
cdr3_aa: CASSGGVNTEAFF

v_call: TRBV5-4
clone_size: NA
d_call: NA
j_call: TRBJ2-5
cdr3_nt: TGTGCCAGCAGCTTGGGGGGGGTCGTTGAGACCCAGTACTTC
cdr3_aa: CASSLGGVVETQYF

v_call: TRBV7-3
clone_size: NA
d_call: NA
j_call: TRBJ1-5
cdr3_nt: TGTGCCAGCAGCTATACCTCGAGTCAGCCCCAGCATTTT
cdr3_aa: CASSYTSSQPQHF

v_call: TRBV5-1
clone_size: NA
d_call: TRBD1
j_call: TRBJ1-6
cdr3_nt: TGCGCCAGCAGCCCGACAGGGGGTAATTCACCCCTCCACTTT
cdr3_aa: CASSPTGGNSPLHF

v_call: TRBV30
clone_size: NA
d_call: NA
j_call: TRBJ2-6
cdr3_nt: TGTGCCTGGAGGCGGGGCAGGGCCATGGCTGGGGCCAACGTCCTGACTTTC
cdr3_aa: CAWRRGRAMAGANVLTF

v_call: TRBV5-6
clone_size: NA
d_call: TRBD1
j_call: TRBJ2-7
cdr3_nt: TGTGCCAGCAGCCTGGGACAGAGTTCCTACGAGCAGTACTTC
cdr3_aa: CASSLGQSSYEQYF

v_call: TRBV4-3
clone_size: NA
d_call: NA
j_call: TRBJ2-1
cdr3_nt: TGCGCCAGCAGCCAAGAGGGGGGACCCATGGGGAATGAGCAGTTCTTC
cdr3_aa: CASSQEGGPMGNEQFF

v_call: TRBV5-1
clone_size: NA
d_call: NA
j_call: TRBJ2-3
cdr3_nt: TGCGCCAGCAGCTTAGGAACAGGAGGGACAGATACGCAGTATTTT
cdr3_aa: CASSLGTGGTDTQYF

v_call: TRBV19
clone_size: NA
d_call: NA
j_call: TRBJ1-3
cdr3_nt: TGTGCCAGTAGTTCCTCGGGGGAAATGGGAAACACCATATATTTT
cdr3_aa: CASSSSGEMGNTIYF

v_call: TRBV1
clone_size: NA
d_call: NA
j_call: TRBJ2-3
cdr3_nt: TGCACCAGCAGCCTACAATACGGACTAGCGGGGAGCACAGATACGCAGTATTTT
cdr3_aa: CTSSLQYGLAGSTDTQYF

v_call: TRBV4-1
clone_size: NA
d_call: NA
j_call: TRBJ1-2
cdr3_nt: TGCGCCAGCAGCCAGATCCCATCCAGGGGCTCGGGGGGCTACACCTTC
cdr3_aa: CASSQIPSRGSGGYTF

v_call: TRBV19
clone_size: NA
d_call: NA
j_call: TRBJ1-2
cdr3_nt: TGTGCCAGTAGTCGACGCGGGGCGGACTATGGCTACACCTTC
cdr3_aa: CASSRRGADYGYTF

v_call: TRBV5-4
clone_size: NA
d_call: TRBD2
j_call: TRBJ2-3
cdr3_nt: TGTGCCAGCAGCCAATCGGCGGGGGGGCCGGGAGATACGCAGTATTTT
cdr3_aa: CASSQSAGGPGDTQYF

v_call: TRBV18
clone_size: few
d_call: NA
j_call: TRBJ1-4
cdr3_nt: TGTGCCAGCTCCCAATCGACACCAACTAATGAAAAACTGTTTTTT
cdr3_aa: CASSQSTPTNEKLFF

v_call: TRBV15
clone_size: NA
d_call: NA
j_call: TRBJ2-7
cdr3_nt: TGTGCCACCAGCAACCAAAGCCCAGGGGTCAAGCAGTACTTC
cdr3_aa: CATSNQSPGVKQYF

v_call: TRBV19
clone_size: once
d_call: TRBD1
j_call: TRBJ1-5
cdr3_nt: TGTGCCAGTAATTTATCTGCTCGGGACAGGGGCCGCCCGCTCCTTTATAGCAATCAGCCCCAGCATTTT
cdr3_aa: CASNLSARDRGRPLLYSNQPQHF

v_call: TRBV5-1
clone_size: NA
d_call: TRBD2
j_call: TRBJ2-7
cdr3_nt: TGCGCCAGCAGCCCCGCGTCGGCGGGGGGGCAGTACGAGCAGTACTTC
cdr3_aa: CASSPASAGGQYEQYF

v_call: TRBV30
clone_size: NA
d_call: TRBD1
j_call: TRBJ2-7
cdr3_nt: TGTGCCTGGAGTGTGAGTGGGACAGGTCCCTACGAGCAGTACTTC
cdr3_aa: CAWSVSGTGPYEQYF

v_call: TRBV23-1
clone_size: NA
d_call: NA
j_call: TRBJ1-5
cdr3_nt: TGCGCCAGCAGTCAATCTGGTCGGGGAGTAATCGCCCACCATCAGCCCCAGCATTTT
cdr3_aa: CASSQSGRGVIAHHQPQHF

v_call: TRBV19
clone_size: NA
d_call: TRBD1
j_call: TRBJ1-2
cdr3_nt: TGTGCCAGTAGTATTCCGGGACAGGGGGTAAAAGACTATGGCTACACCTTC
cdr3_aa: CASSIPGQGVKDYGYTF

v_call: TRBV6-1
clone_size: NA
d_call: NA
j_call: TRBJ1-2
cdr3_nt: TGTGCCAGCAGTGAACAGGCCTGGGGCTACACCTTC
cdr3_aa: CASSEQAWGYTF

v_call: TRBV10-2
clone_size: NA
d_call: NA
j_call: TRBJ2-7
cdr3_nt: TGCGCCAGCAGCGGACTTGAAGCCTACGAGCAGTACTTC
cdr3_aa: CASSGLEAYEQYF

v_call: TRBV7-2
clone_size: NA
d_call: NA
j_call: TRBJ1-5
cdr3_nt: TGTGCCAGCAGCTTATGGGACAACAATCAGCCCCAGCATTTT
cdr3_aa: CASSLWDNNQPQHF

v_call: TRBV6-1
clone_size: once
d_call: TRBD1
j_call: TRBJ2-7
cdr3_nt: TGTGCCAGCAGTGAAATCGGGACAGGGGCGAACGAGCAGTACTTC
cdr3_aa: CASSEIGTGANEQYF

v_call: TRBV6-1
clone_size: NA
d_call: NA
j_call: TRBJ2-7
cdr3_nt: TGTGCCAGCCAATTCCCAGGGATCTATGAGCAGTACTTC
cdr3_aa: CASQFPGIYEQYF

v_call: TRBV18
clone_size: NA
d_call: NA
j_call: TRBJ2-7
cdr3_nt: TGTGCCAGCTCTCCCCGAGGAGAGGAAAGCTCCTACGAGCAGTACTTC
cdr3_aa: CASSPRGEESSYEQYF

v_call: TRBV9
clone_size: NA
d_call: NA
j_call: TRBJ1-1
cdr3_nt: TGTGCCAGCAGCAGAGAACGGAACACTGAAGCTTTCTTT
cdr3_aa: CASSRERNTEAFF

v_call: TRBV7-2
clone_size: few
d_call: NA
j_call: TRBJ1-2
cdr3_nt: TGTGCCAGCAGCTTAACTTGGCAGGGCTATGGCTACACCTTC
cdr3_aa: CASSLTWQGYGYTF